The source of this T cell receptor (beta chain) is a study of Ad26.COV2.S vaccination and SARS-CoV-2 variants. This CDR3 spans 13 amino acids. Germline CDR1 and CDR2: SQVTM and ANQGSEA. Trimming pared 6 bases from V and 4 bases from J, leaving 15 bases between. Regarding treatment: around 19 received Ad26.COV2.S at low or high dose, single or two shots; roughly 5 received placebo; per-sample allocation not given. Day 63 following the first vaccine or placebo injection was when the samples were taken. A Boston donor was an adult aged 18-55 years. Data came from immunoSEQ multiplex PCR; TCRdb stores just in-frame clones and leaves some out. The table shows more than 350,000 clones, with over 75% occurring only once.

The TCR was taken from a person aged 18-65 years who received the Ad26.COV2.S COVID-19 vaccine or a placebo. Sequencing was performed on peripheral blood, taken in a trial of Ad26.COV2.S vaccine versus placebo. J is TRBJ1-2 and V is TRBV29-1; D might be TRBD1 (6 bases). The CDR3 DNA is TGCAGCGTGGGGGCCGACCTTATCTATGGCTACACCTTC. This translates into CSVGADLIYGYTF. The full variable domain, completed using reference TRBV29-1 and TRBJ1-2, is SAVISQKPSRDICQRGTSLTIQCQVDSQVTMMFWYRQQPGQSLTLIATANQGSEATYESGFVIDKFPISRPNLTFSTLTVSNMSPEDSSIYLCSVGADLIYGYTFGSGTRLTVV.